Listed below are T cell receptor beta chains from one sample, sequenced in a study of cytomegalovirus exposure and HLA in healthy donors. Generated by immunoSEQ multiplex PCR, the TCRdb table keeps only in-frame clones and is missing some. The table includes about 140,000 clones, around 77% detected once. Sequencing was done on a sample of PBMCs. The receptor set was obtained from a man between 25 and 39 years old in good health and CMV-seronegative. CDR3s include the opening cysteine and the closing phenylalanine or tryptophan. D genes are given only for firm matches. The listing skips clone size in some rows; elsewhere it reads once, few, many or a size class.

abundance	len	v_gene	j_gene	d_gene	CDR3nt	CDR3aa
-	16	TRBV5-4	TRBJ2-4	TRBD2	TGTGCCAGCAGCTTGGGGGGTCTAGCGGGAGCGGACATTCAGTACTTC	CASSLGGLAGADIQYF
-	14	TRBV12-5	TRBJ2-3	TRBD1	TGTGCTAGTGGGCCGGGACAGGCAACAGATACGCAGTATTTT	CASGPGQATDTQYF
few	15	TRBV4-1	TRBJ2-1	-	TGCGCCAGCAGCCAAGATCCCGGGAGTCGTAATGAGCAGTTCTTC	CASSQDPGSRNEQFF
few	15	TRBV2	TRBJ2-3	-	TGTGCCAGCACCCCTTCGGTAAAAAGTTCCGATACGCAGTATTTT	CASTPSVKSSDTQYF
-	16	TRBV2	TRBJ2-7	-	TGTGCCAGCAGTGTCCTTTTCGGCGGAAACCCCTACGAGCAGTACTTC	CASSVLFGGNPYEQYF
-	12	TRBV7-3	TRBJ1-5	-	TGTGCCAGCAGCTTGCGATATCAGCCCCAGCATTTT	CASSLRYQPQHF
-	14	TRBV28	TRBJ1-5	TRBD1	TGTGCCAGTAAAGCACAGGGGGCCAGACAGCCCCAGCATTTT	CASKAQGARQPQHF
-	14	TRBV7-9	TRBJ2-1	-	TGTGCCAGCAGCCCAATTGGGGCCCTCAATGAGCAGTTCTTC	CASSPIGALNEQFF
-	16	TRBV10-3	TRBJ1-1	-	TGTGCCATCAGTGACAAGAGGGGAGGTGGGAACACTGAAGCTTTCTTT	CAISDKRGGGNTEAFF
-	16	TRBV10-3	TRBJ2-2	TRBD2	TGTGCCATCAGTGAAGGGCTAGCGGGAGGCACCGGGGAGCTGTTTTTT	CAISEGLAGGTGELFF
-	14	TRBV5-6	TRBJ2-7	-	TGTGCCAGCAGCTTGGGTGTTTTAACCTACGAGCAGTACTTC	CASSLGVLTYEQYF
-	15	TRBV15	TRBJ1-2	-	TGTGCCACCAGCAGAGATCTCCAGAGCGACTATGGCTACACCTTC	CATSRDLQSDYGYTF
few	13	TRBV14	TRBJ1-2	-	TGTGCCAGCAGCCTGACCCAGGGGCAAGGCTACACCTTC	CASSLTQGQGYTF
-	16	TRBV19	TRBJ2-7	TRBD1	TGTGCCAGTAGTATATTATCTGGGCAGGGGGCCTACGAGCAGTACTTC	CASSILSGQGAYEQYF
-	12	TRBV11-2	TRBJ2-7	TRBD2	TGTGCCAGCAGCGGACTAGCGGACGAGCAGTACTTC	CASSGLADEQYF